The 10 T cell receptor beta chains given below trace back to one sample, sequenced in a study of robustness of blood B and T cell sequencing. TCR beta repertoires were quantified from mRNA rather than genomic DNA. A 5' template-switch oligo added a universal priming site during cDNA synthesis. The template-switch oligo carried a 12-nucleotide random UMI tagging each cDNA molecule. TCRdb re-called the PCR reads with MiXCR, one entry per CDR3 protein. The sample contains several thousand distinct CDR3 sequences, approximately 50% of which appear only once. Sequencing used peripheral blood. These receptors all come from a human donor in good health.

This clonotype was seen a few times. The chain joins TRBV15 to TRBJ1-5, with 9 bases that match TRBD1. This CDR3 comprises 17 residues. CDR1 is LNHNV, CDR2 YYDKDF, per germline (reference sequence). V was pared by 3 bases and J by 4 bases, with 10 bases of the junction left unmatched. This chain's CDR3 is CATSRGKTGGGNQPQHF. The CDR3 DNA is TGTGCCACCAGCAGGGGAAAGACAGGGGGGGGAAATCAGCCCCAGCATTTT. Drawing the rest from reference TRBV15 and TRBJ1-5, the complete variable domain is DAMVIQNPRYQVTQFGKPVTLSCSQTLNHNVMYWYQQKSSQAPKLLFHYYDKDFNNEADTPDNFQSRRPNTSFCFLDIRSPGLGDTAMYLCATSRGKTGGGNQPQHFGDGTRLSIL.

CDR3 DNA: TGTGCCAGCAGCTTAGACCCTAGCGCCTACAATGAGCAGTTCTTC. This encodes CASSLDPSAYNEQFF. V gene TRBV7-3 combines with J gene TRBJ2-1; TRBD2 might be the D (6 bases). CDR1 and CDR2 (germline): SGHTA, FQGTGA. V was trimmed by 2 bases and J by 2 bases, leaving 10 bases between them. The CDR3 is 15 residues long.

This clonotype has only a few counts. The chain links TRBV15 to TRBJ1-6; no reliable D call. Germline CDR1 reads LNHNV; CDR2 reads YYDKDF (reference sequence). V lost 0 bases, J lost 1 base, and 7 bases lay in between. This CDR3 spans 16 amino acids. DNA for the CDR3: TGTGCCACCAGCAGAGATGGGGAATCCTATAATTCACCCCTCCACTTT. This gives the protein CATSRDGESYNSPLHF.

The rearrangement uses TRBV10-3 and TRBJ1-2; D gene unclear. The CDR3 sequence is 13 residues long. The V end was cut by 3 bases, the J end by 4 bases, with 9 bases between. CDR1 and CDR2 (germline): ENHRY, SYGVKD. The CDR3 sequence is CAISDWRPYGYTF. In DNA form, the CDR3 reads TGTGCCATCAGTGATTGGCGGCCCTATGGCTACACCTTC.

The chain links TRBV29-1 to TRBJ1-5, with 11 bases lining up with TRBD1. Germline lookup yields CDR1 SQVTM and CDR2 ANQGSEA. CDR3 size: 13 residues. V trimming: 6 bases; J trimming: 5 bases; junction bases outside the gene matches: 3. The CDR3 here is CSVGQGADQPQHF. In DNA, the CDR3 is TGCAGCGTCGGACAGGGGGCAGATCAGCCCCAGCATTTT.

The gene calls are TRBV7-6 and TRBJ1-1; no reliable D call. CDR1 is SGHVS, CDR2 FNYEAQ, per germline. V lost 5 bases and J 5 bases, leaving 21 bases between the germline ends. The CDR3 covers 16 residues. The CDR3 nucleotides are TGTGCCAGCAGCAATGAAACGATGCAAAGAGGGACTGAAGCTTTCTTT. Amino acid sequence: CASSNETMQRGTEAFF.

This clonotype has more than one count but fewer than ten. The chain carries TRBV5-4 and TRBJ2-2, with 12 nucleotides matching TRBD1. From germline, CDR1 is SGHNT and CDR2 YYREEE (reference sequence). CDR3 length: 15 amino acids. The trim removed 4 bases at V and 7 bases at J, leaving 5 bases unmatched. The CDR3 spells CASSQGQGAGGELFF. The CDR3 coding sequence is TGTGCCAGCAGCCAGGGACAGGGGGCGGGCGGGGAGCTGTTTTTT.

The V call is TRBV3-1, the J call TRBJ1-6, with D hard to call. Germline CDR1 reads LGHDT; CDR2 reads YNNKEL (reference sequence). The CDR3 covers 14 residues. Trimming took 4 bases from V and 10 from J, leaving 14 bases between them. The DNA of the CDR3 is TGTGCCAGCAGCCCGGAGGGTTTCGGATCACCCCTCCACTTT. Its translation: CASSPEGFGSPLHF.

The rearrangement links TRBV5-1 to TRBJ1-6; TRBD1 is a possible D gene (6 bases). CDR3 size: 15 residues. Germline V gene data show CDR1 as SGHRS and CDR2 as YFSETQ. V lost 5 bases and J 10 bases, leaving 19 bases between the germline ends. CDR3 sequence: CASREEGGHRSPLHF. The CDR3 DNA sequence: TGCGCCAGCAGGGAAGAGGGGGGCCACCGATCACCCCTCCACTTT.

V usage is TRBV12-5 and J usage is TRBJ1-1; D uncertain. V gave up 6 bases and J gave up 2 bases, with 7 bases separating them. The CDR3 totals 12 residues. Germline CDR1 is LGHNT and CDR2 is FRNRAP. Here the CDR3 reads CASGPKNTEAFF. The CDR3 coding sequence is TGTGCTAGTGGCCCGAAAAACACTGAAGCTTTCTTT.